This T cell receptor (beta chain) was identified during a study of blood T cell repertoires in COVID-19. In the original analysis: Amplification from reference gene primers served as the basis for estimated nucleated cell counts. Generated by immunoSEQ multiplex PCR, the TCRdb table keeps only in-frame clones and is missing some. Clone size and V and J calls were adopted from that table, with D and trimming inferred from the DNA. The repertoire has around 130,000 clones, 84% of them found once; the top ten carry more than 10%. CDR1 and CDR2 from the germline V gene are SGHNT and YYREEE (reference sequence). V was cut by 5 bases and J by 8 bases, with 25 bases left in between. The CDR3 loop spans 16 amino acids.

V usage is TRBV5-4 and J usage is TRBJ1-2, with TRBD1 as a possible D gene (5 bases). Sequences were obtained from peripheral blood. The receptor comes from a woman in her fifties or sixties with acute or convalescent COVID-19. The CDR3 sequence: CASREGQDHRLYGYTF. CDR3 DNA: TGTGCCAGCAGAGAAGGACAAGACCATAGACTGTACGGCTACACCTTC.